Listed below are T cell receptor beta chains from one sample, sequenced in a study of shared clonotypes between healthy human individuals. The assay was immunoSEQ multiplex PCR, and TCRdb's table has in-frame clones only and misses some. The table records hundreds of thousands of clones, 95% to 97% of them present only once. Source material: naive CD8+ T cells sorted from blood. Every receptor here comes from a woman between 25 and 40 years old in good health. Both conserved end residues are part of each CDR3. A D gene is named only where the DNA matches it firmly. Clone size, where shown, is once, few, many, or a class for clones that have expanded.

TRBJ1-3 | . | . | TRBV7-9 | TGTGCCAGCAGCCCCGGGGAGGGCGGCTTGCGAAACACCATATATTTT | CASSPGEGGLRNTIYF
TRBJ1-5 | . | TRBD1 | TRBV28 | TGTGCCAGCAGTTTATTCGGGACAGGGATTTGGCCCCAGCATTTT | CASSLFGTGIWPQHF
TRBJ2-1 | . | . | TRBV6-5 | TGTGCCAGCGGCTCCGACAGCTACAATGAGCAGTTCTTC | CASGSDSYNEQFF
TRBJ2-2 | . | . | TRBV4-1 | TGCGCCAGCAGCCCCAAATTTGGTTCGCAGGCCGGGACCGGGGAGCTGTTTTTT | CASSPKFGSQAGTGELFF
TRBJ2-7 | . | . | TRBV5-1 | TGCGCCAGCAGCTTGGTCCCAGAGTACGAGCAGTACTTC | CASSLVPEYEQYF
TRBJ1-5 | . | . | TRBV19 | TGTGCCAGTAGGACCGGGACCTTAACGGATCAGCCCCAGCATTTT | CASRTGTLTDQPQHF
TRBJ1-4 | . | . | TRBV28 | TGTGCCAGCAGTTCGCCCGTTTCTCCCTCCAATAATGAAAAACTGTTTTTT | CASSSPVSPSNNEKLFF
TRBJ2-7 | . | . | TRBV20-1 | TGCAGTGCCCAGAGCTACGAGCAGTACTTC | CSAQSYEQYF
TRBJ2-7 | . | . | TRBV7-6 | TGTGCCAGCAGCACGCGGGACAGCAGCTCCTACGAGCAGTACTTC | CASSTRDSSSYEQYF
TRBJ2-3 | . | TRBD2 | TRBV6-6 | TGTGCCAGCAGTTACGTAGCGGGAGGGCCAGATACGCAGTATTTT | CASSYVAGGPDTQYF
TRBJ1-4 | . | . | TRBV6-6 | TGTGCCAGCAGTTACTGGGGCCCCAATGAAAAACTGTTTTTT | CASSYWGPNEKLFF
TRBJ2-7 | . | . | TRBV28 | TGTGCCAGCAGTTCCAAGCGGCACCCCTACGAGCAGTACTTC | CASSSKRHPYEQYF
TRBJ2-7 | . | . | TRBV19 | TGTGCCAGTAGTTTCGGGGGCTACGAGCAGTACTTC | CASSFGGYEQYF
TRBJ2-5 | once | . | TRBV27 | TGTGCCAGCAGTCCGCTCGGAGGTAGCCAAGAGACCCAGTACTTC | CASSPLGGSQETQYF
TRBJ2-4 | . | . | TRBV11-2 | TGTGCCAGCAGCTTAGCCCCGGGGAACATTCAGTACTTC | CASSLAPGNIQYF
TRBJ2-1 | . | . | TRBV4-1 | TGCGCCAGCAGTCCTTTCGGTGGAGGGAGCAATGAGCAGTTCTTC | CASSPFGGGSNEQFF
TRBJ2-5 | . | . | TRBV21-1 | TGTGCCAGCAGCAAAGAGAGGGGGTCAGGGGCTATCCAAGAGACCCAGTACTTC | CASSKERGSGAIQETQYF
TRBJ2-2 | . | TRBD1 | TRBV29-1 | TGCAGCGTTGATGCGGACAGGGGGTGGCCCGGGGAGCTGTTTTTT | CSVDADRGWPGELFF
TRBJ1-1 | . | . | TRBV5-4 | TGTGCCAGCAGCTGGGGGAAGGGAGGGGGATCCCCTGAAGCTTTCTTT | CASSWGKGGGSPEAFF
TRBJ2-7 | . | TRBD1 | TRBV4-1 | TGCGCCAGCAGCCCCACAGGGGGCTCCTACGAGCAGTACTTC | CASSPTGGSYEQYF
TRBJ1-2 | . | . | TRBV15 | TGTGCCACCAGCACGGCCCGGGAGGGTTTCGGCTACACCTTC | CATSTAREGFGYTF
TRBJ2-3 | . | TRBD2 | TRBV2 | TGTGCCAGCCATACTAGCGGGAAGTTTAGCACAGATACGCAGTATTTT | CASHTSGKFSTDTQYF
TRBJ2-3 | . | . | TRBV13 | TGTGCCAGCAGCTACCCTACAGATACGCAGTATTTT | CASSYPTDTQYF
TRBJ1-5 | . | TRBD1 | TRBV28 | TGTGCCAGCAAAGACAGGGCCAGCAATCAGCCCCAGCATTTT | CASKDRASNQPQHF
TRBJ2-7 | . | TRBD1 | TRBV28 | TGTGCCAGCAACAAGAGCGGGACAGGGGACTACGAGCAGTACTTC | CASNKSGTGDYEQYF
TRBJ2-5 | . | . | TRBV7-6 | TGTGCCAGCAGCGGCGAATTACCCGGGGAGACCCAGTACTTC | CASSGELPGETQYF
TRBJ2-2 | . | . | TRBV6-5 | TGTGCCAGCAGTTACCCCGCCGGGGAGCTGTTTTTT | CASSYPAGELFF
TRBJ2-1 | . | . | TRBV10-1 | TGCGCCAGCAGTGAAGTTTCCGTGGCTGAGCAGTTCTTC | CASSEVSVAEQFF
TRBJ1-5 | . | . | TRBV28 | TGTGCCAGCAGTTTTCTGACAGATTCAAAACAGCCCCAGCATTTT | CASSFLTDSKQPQHF
TRBJ2-1 | . | . | TRBV28 | TGTGCCAGCAGTCCGCGACTAGGGTACAGTGAGCAGTTCTTC | CASSPRLGYSEQFF
TRBJ1-2 | . | TRBD1 | TRBV23-1 | TGCGCCAGCAGTCAGGGGGGACAGGGGTACGGCTACACCTTC | CASSQGGQGYGYTF
TRBJ1-5 | . | . | TRBV27 | TGTGCCAGCAGTTCGAACCGGGAGTTATATAGCAATCAGCCCCAGCATTTT | CASSSNRELYSNQPQHF
TRBJ2-3 | once | . | TRBV11-2 | TGTGCCAGCAGCTTAGGCGGTGTCACAGATACGCAGTATTTT | CASSLGGVTDTQYF
TRBJ2-7 | . | . | TRBV6-5 | TGTGCCAGCAGTTACTCGGGGGGCGAGCAGTACTTC | CASSYSGGEQYF
TRBJ2-2 | . | . | TRBV28 | TGTGCCAGCAGTTTATACTTGGAGATGGCCGGGGAGCTGTTTTTT | CASSLYLEMAGELFF
TRBJ1-3 | . | . | TRBV14 | TGTGCCAGCAGCCCATCTGGAAACACCATATATTTT | CASSPSGNTIYF
TRBJ2-3 | . | . | TRBV5-4 | TGTGCCAGCAGCTTCGGCCGAACCCTCCCAGATACGCAGTATTTT | CASSFGRTLPDTQYF
TRBJ2-7 | . | . | TRBV28 | TGTGCCAGCAGTTTACGGGGGCTTTACGAGCAGTACTTC | CASSLRGLYEQYF
TRBJ2-7 | . | TRBD2 | TRBV7-9 | TGTGCCAGCAGCTTAGCGAACGCGGGAGTCAGGTACGAGCAGTACTTC | CASSLANAGVRYEQYF
TRBJ1-3 | . | TRBD1 | TRBV5-4 | TGTGCCAGCAGCTTTACAGGGGGCGCGTCTGGAAACACCATATATTTT | CASSFTGGASGNTIYF
TRBJ2-5 | . | . | TRBV29-1 | TGCAGCGTTGACGGGACCCAGTACTTC | CSVDGTQYF
TRBJ2-3 | . | . | TRBV28 | TGTGCCAGCAGTTTAAGGGCAGATACGCAGTATTTT | CASSLRADTQYF
TRBJ2-7 | . | TRBD2 | TRBV5-4 | TGTGCCAGCAGCTTCGGGGCGGGAGATTATCTCTCCTACGAGCAGTACTTC | CASSFGAGDYLSYEQYF
TRBJ2-3 | . | . | TRBV5-1 | TGCGCCAGCAGGCGGGACCGTTCTAGCACAGATACGCAGTATTTT | CASRRDRSSTDTQYF
TRBJ2-3 | once | TRBD1 | TRBV7-9 | TGTGCCAGCAGCTCCCCGACAGGGGTGACTAGCACAGATACGCAGTATTTT | CASSSPTGVTSTDTQYF
TRBJ1-3 | . | . | TRBV13 | TGTGCCAGCAGCTTAGGGTACGGGACTAGGAACACCATATATTTT | CASSLGYGTRNTIYF
TRBJ2-5 | . | TRBD1 | TRBV27 | TGTGCCAGCAGTCCTACAGGGGGCGGAGAGACCCAGTACTTC | CASSPTGGGETQYF
TRBJ1-2 | . | . | TRBV4-1 | TGCGCCAGCAGCCCCTCGGTTGGCTTACAGAGGCCCACCCCCAATGGCTACACCTTC | CASSPSVGLQRPTPNGYTF
TRBJ2-1 | . | TRBD1 | TRBV4-1 | TGCGCCAGCAGCCAAGGCAGGGGGCGAAGTGATGAGCAGTTCTTC | CASSQGRGRSDEQFF
TRBJ2-3 | . | . | TRBV28 | TGTGCCAGCAGTCTCGAACGACTAGACGTATTAGATACGCAGTATTTT | CASSLERLDVLDTQYF
TRBJ2-7 | . | . | TRBV29-1 | TGCAGCGCCAAGGGAGGCGAGTACGAGCAGTACTTC | CSAKGGEYEQYF
TRBJ2-1 | . | . | TRBV28 | TGTGCCAGCACCCCCACGGACTCCTACAATGAGCAGTTCTTC | CASTPTDSYNEQFF
TRBJ2-7 | . | TRBD1 | TRBV19 | TGTGCCAGTAGTATAGTAGCAGGGGGTTCGAACGAGCAGTACTTC | CASSIVAGGSNEQYF
TRBJ2-7 | . | . | TRBV7-9 | TGTGCCAGCAGCCCGCAAGGGGTTGAGCAGTACTTC | CASSPQGVEQYF
TRBJ2-1 | . | . | TRBV29-1 | TGCAGCGCCGAAAAGCTGGAGAAGTCCTACAATGAGCAGTTCTTC | CSAEKLEKSYNEQFF
TRBJ1-1 | once | . | TRBV6-1 | TGTGCCAGCAGATACTTGAACACTGAAGCTTTCTTT | CASRYLNTEAFF
TRBJ1-1 | . | . | TRBV7-8 | TGTGCCAGCAGCTGGGTGAACACTGAAGCTTTCTTT | CASSWVNTEAFF
TRBJ2-1 | . | . | TRBV19 | TGTGCCAGTAGTAAAATCAGGGGGGGTTCCTACAATGAGCAGTTCTTC | CASSKIRGGSYNEQFF
TRBJ2-3 | . | . | TRBV19 | TGTGCCAGTAACTTGGGACATACAGATACGCAGTATTTT | CASNLGHTDTQYF
TRBJ2-2 | . | . | TRBV7-8 | TGTGCCAGCAGCTTGGTCCTAAGTGTCACCGGGGAGCTGTTTTTT | CASSLVLSVTGELFF